The 20 T cell receptor beta chains presented below share a single source sample, sequenced in a study of glioma-infiltrating T cells after dendritic cell vaccination (TCRdb year 2016). Read against the paper, the sample's time point label means: after dendritic cell vaccination, including at tumor progression/relapse. To prepare the library, the immunoSEQ multiplex PCR assay was applied. TCRdb holds this immuneACCESS table with in-frame rearrangements only. Some clones are missing; in checked studies, unresolved V genes explain under half, and the rest has no known cause. Within this sample are approximately 50,000 clones, with roughly 84% of them counted one time only. The top ten clones comprise approximately 9.6% of the sample. The sample in question was blood, obtained after dendritic cell vaccination. These receptors came from a human donor with glioblastoma.

The chain is built from TRBV5-1 and TRBJ2-1; D gene unclear. With 6 bases removed from V and 0 bases from J, the gap between germline ends came to 13 bases. Looked up from germline, CDR1 is SGHRS and CDR2 is YFSETQ. The CDR3 totals 15 residues. CDR3 nucleotides: TGCGCCAGCACTACTCTTCGGAGCTCCTACAATGAGCAGTTCTTC. Its translation: CASTTLRSSYNEQFF.

The chain employs TRBV7-2 and TRBJ2-7; a weak D match, TRBD2 (7 bases). Germline V lookup: CDR1 SGHTA, CDR2 FQGNSA. This CDR3 is 15 amino acids long. The ends were cut back, 5 bases at V and 2 bases at J, with 16 bases in the middle. The CDR3 loop is CASSLNGGLTYEQYF. In DNA, the CDR3 is TGTGCCAGCAGCCTTAACGGGGGGCTGACCTACGAGCAGTACTTC.

The rearrangement joins TRBV11-2 to TRBJ1-1; 7 bases map to TRBD1. Germline values: CDR1 SGHAT, CDR2 FQNNGV. The length of the CDR3 is 12 residues. The V and J ends lost 2 bases and 11 bases, in that order; junction bases with no gene match: 5. CDR3 DNA: TGTGCCAGCAGCTTAACCAGGGGGTATGCTTTCTTT. It encodes CASSLTRGYAFF.

This chain uses TRBV27 with TRBJ1-5, with 7 positions matching TRBD1. Per germline, CDR1 MNHEY and CDR2 SMNVEV (reference sequence). This CDR3 is 15 amino acids long. V dropped 5 bases and J dropped 5; count of bases not matched to a gene: 9. The CDR3 spells CASSADRRAHQPQHF. DNA of the CDR3: TGTGCCAGCAGTGCGGACAGGAGAGCTCATCAGCCCCAGCATTTT.

The chain links TRBV2 to TRBJ2-3; 11 bases agree with TRBD2. V dropped 9 bases and J dropped 6; count of bases not matched to a gene: 14. CDR3 size: 16 residues. Germline assignment: CDR1 SNHLY and CDR2 FYNNEI. CDR3 nucleotides: TGTGCCAGTTTAGCGGGGGGGCCTCTTTTTTTTGATACGCAGTATTTT. Protein sequence: CASLAGGPLFFDTQYF. Looking up the rest from reference TRBV2 and TRBJ2-3 gives the full variable domain: EPEVTQTPSHQVTQMGQEVILRCVPISNHLYFYWYRQILGQKVEFLVSFYNNEISEKSEIFDDQFSVERPDGSNFTLKIRSTKLEDSAMYFCASLAGGPLFFDTQYFGPGTRLTVL.

The rearrangement joins TRBV10-3 to TRBJ1-5; D uncertain. The CDR3 has 15 amino acids. V lost 0 bases, J lost 6 bases, and 12 bases lay in between. The germline CDR1 and CDR2 sequences are ENHRY and SYGVKD. The CDR3 is CAISESGGNGQPQHF. CDR3 bases: TGTGCCATCAGTGAGTCGGGAGGGAACGGTCAGCCCCAGCATTTT.

The chain uses TRBV15 and TRBJ2-3, with a weak D call TRBD1 (7 bases). The CDR3 runs 17 residues. V was cut by 0 bases and J by 3 bases, with 16 bases left in between. Germline CDR1 LNHNV, CDR2 YYDKDF (reference sequence). The CDR3 sequence is CATSRDRGRGETDTQYF. In DNA, the CDR3 is TGTGCCACCAGCAGAGATCGTGGCAGGGGGGAAACAGATACGCAGTATTTT.

There are a few counts of this clone. V gene TRBV4-2 combines with J gene TRBJ1-2, with D unresolved. Trimming cost V 5 bases and J 8 bases, with 12 bases left between them. Germline CDR1 is LGHNA and CDR2 is YNFKEQ. This CDR3 region has 12 residues. The CDR3 spells CASSYPGNGYTF. For the CDR3, the DNA is TGTGCCAGCAGCTACCCAGGAAACGGCTACACCTTC.

The CDR3 nucleotides are TGTGCCAGCAGTTTGCCAGGGGGCTACGAGCAGTACTTC. Encoded protein: CASSLPGGYEQYF. The gene calls are TRBV28 and TRBJ2-7; 7 bases are shared with TRBD1. There are 13 residues in the CDR3. Germline CDR1 is MDHEN and CDR2 is SYDVKM. The V segment lost 3 bases and the J segment 3 bases; nucleotides outside the gene matches: 2.

The chain carries TRBV13 and TRBJ2-3; 8 bases match TRBD1. The V gene's germline CDR1 is PRHDT and CDR2 FYEKMQ (reference sequence). The CDR3 sequence is 16 residues long. The V and J ends lost 5 bases and 3 bases, in that order; junction bases with no gene match: 10. The CDR3 region is CASSPWGQVGTDTQYF. CDR3 DNA: TGTGCCAGCAGCCCATGGGGACAGGTAGGGACAGATACGCAGTATTTT.

This chain links TRBV28 with TRBJ2-6, with 7 positions matching TRBD1. Germline CDR1 reads MDHEN; CDR2 reads SYDVKM. The CDR3 is made up of 15 amino acids. The ends lost 6 bases at V and 1 base at J; junction bases unmatched: 3. CDR3 sequence (DNA): TGTGCCAGCAGCCCAGGGGGATCTGGGGCCAACGTCCTGACTTTC. Residues: CASSPGGSGANVLTF. Drawing the rest from reference TRBV28 and TRBJ2-6, the complete variable domain is DVKVTQSSRYLVKRTGEKVFLECVQDMDHENMFWYRQDPGLGLRLIYFSYDVKMKEKGDIPEGYSVSREKKERFSLILESASTNQTSMYLCASSPGGSGANVLTFGAGSRLTVL.

This sequence joins TRBV30 and TRBJ2-7, with TRBD1 matching 11 bases. V was pared by 8 bases and J by 4 bases, with 7 bases of the junction left unmatched. In germline, CDR1 is GTSNPN, CDR2 SVGIG (reference sequence). The CDR3 loop spans 13 amino acids. The DNA for the CDR3 is TGTGCCGCGAGCCGGGACAGGGGGTACGAGCAGTACTTC. This gives the protein CAASRDRGYEQYF.

The chain has TRBV7-3 and TRBJ2-2; D is uncertain. The V end was cut by 0 bases, the J end by 9 bases, with 5 bases between. The CDR3 loop spans 12 amino acids. Germline CDR1 is SGHTA and CDR2 is FQGTGA. This CDR3 reads CASSLTGRELFF. The CDR3 DNA follows: TGTGCCAGCAGCTTAACGGGCCGGGAGCTGTTTTTT.

V usage is TRBV27 and J usage is TRBJ1-2; 8 positions agree with TRBD1. V was clipped by 6 bases and J by 4 bases; unmatched bases: 16. The CDR3 extends over 17 amino acids. Germline V CDR1 and CDR2: MNHEY, SMNVEV (reference sequence). The CDR3 loop is CASSPSDRVTTFYGYTF. The CDR3, as DNA: TGTGCCAGCAGCCCATCGGACAGGGTTACTACGTTCTATGGCTACACCTTC.

This rearrangement joins TRBV6-1 to TRBJ1-2; TRBD1 is a possible D gene (6 bases). Trimming removed 6 bases at V and 3 bases at J, with 14 bases between. This CDR3 has 14 residues. Germline V gene data show CDR1 as MNHNS and CDR2 as SASEGT. Here the CDR3 reads CASRMLTGYYGYTF. CDR3 nucleotides: TGTGCCAGCAGGATGCTAACAGGGTACTATGGCTACACCTTC.

A few counts support this clone. The V call is TRBV6-5, the J call TRBJ1-2, with 10 bases lining up with TRBD1. The germline V gene encodes CDR1 MNHEY and CDR2 SVGAGI. The CDR3 sequence is 14 residues long. After removal of 0 bases from V and 6 bases from J, the junction contained 1 base not matched to a gene. The CDR3 spells CASSYSTGGDGYTF. The CDR3, as DNA: TGTGCCAGCAGTTACTCGACAGGGGGCGATGGCTACACCTTC.

The gene calls are TRBV11-2 and TRBJ2-1, with 10 bases that match TRBD2. The junction had 4 bases not matched to a gene; V was cut back by 1 base and J by 4 bases. CDR1 and CDR2 from the germline V gene are SGHAT and FQNNGV. There are 16 residues in the CDR3. For the CDR3, the DNA is TGTGCCAGCAGCTTAGGAGCGGGGGGGGAGTACAATGAGCAGTTCTTC. This codes for CASSLGAGGEYNEQFF.

This CDR3 reads CASSQGTSSEETQYF. The CDR3 DNA follows: TGTGCCAGCAGCCAGGGGACTAGCTCGGAAGAGACCCAGTACTTC. J is TRBJ2-5 and V is TRBV4-2; TRBD2 agrees at 9 bases. Germline CDR1 is LGHNA and CDR2 is YNFKEQ. The V segment lost 3 bases and the J segment 3 bases; nucleotides outside the gene matches: 5. There are 15 residues in the CDR3.

This chain joins TRBV6-6 and TRBJ2-5; D is possibly TRBD2 (6 bases). Germline V gene lookup returns CDR1 MNHNY and CDR2 SVGAGI (reference sequence). With 3 bases removed from V and 1 base from J, the gap between germline ends came to 12 bases. The CDR3 length is 15 residues. The CDR3 region has the DNA TGTGCCAGCAGTTATACCGGGACTTCCCAAGAGACCCAGTACTTC. Residues: CASSYTGTSQETQYF.

The genes are TRBV4-1 and TRBJ2-3; possibly TRBD1 for D (6 bases). The V end lost 1 base, the J end lost 4 bases, and 9 bases lay between the germline ends. Germline V gives CDR1 MGHRA, CDR2 YSYEKL. The CDR3 is 14 amino acids. The CDR3 DNA reads as TGCGCCAGCAGCCAAGGGACAGCCTCAGATACGCAGTATTTT. Its protein is CASSQGTASDTQYF.